The 26 T cell receptor beta chains listed next were all sequenced from one sample in a study of monozygotic twins with inflammatory bowel disease. TCRdb processed the 5' RACE reads again and assigns one entry to each CDR3 protein, with no DNA. The table for this sample gives over 130,000 distinct CDR3 sequences. Sequencing input: blood. Source of these receptors: a human donor with ulcerative colitis or Crohn's disease, or a healthy co-twin of an affected twin (not recorded which).

The V gene is TRBV7-2, the J gene TRBJ2-4; TCRdb lists TRBD1, though no DNA is available to test this call. The germline CDR1 and CDR2 sequences are SGHTA and FQGNSA. This CDR3 spans 20 amino acids. The CDR3 is CASSLSTSPVGQVAKNIQYF.

This chain links TRBV5-1 with TRBJ2-2; the D call of TRBD1 rests on TCRdb alone, since no DNA is present to check it. Looked up from germline, CDR1 is SGHRS and CDR2 is YFSETQ. The CDR3 loop spans 14 amino acids. The CDR3 is CASSMYREAGELFF.

The chain uses TRBV7-2 and TRBJ1-2; TCRdb picks TRBD1, but there is no DNA to check that call. The CDR3 contains 14 residues. The germline CDR1 and CDR2 sequences are SGHTA and FQGNSA. This CDR3 reads CASSVYRGDSGYTF.

The rearrangement links TRBV5-1 to TRBJ2-1; TCRdb selects TRBD1, and the lack of DNA leaves this call unchecked. This CDR3 contains 15 residues. CDR1 and CDR2 from the germline V gene are SGHRS and YFSETQ. The chain's CDR3 is CASSWPIAQHNEQFF.

The J gene is TRBJ1-2, the V gene TRBV19; with no DNA, the TCRdb D assignment of TRBD1 cannot be verified. This CDR3 has 15 residues. The germline gives CDR1 LNHDA, CDR2 SQIVND (reference sequence). The CDR3 loop is CASSPGAGRNYGYTF.

The chain recombines TRBV11-2 with TRBJ2-1; TCRdb lists TRBD2, though no DNA is available to test this call. Germline V gene data show CDR1 as SGHAT and CDR2 as FQNNGV. CDR3 length equals 16 residues. CDR3: CASSLEQRGAVNEQFF. Full variable domain (outside the CDR3, taken from reference TRBV11-2 and TRBJ2-1): EAGVAQSPRYKIIEKRQSVAFWCNPISGHATLYWYQQILGQGPKLLIQFQNNGVVDDSQLPKDRFSAERLKGVDSTLKIQPAKLEDSAVYLCASSLEQRGAVNEQFFGPGTRLTVL.

This chain uses TRBV4-3 with TRBJ2-2; TCRdb picks TRBD1, but there is no DNA to check that call. This CDR3 contains 14 residues. Germline lookup yields CDR1 LGHNA and CDR2 YSLEER. CDR3 residues: CASSQANRDGELFF.

The chain carries TRBV7-3 and TRBJ2-1; TCRdb reports TRBD1, a call that lacks DNA to check it against. This CDR3 region has 15 residues. Germline assignment: CDR1 SGHTA and CDR2 FQGTGA. This chain's CDR3 is CASSLQGISYNEQFF.

The chain is built from TRBV6-2 or TRBV6-3 and TRBJ2-1. Germline V gives CDR1 MNHEY, CDR2 SVGEGT. There are 15 residues in the CDR3. The chain's CDR3 is CASSVGHSSYNEQFF.

The rearrangement links TRBV29-1 to TRBJ2-1; TCRdb selects TRBD1, and the lack of DNA leaves this call unchecked. The CDR3 contains 15 residues. Germline assignment: CDR1 SQVTM and CDR2 ANQGSEA. The CDR3 is CSVGRGGRPLPEQFF.

V usage is TRBV6-5 and J usage is TRBJ1-1; checking the TCRdb D call of TRBD1 is not possible without DNA. The CDR3 spans 14 residues. Germline CDR1 and CDR2: MNHEY and SVGAGI. CDR3 sequence: CASSYTPGVGQAFF.

The chain is built from TRBV11-2 and TRBJ2-7; TCRdb selects TRBD2, and the lack of DNA leaves this call unchecked. CDR3 length equals 16 residues. Germline CDR1 is SGHAT and CDR2 is FQNNGV. The chain's CDR3 is CASRSSTGPPTYEQYF.

J is TRBJ1-1 and V is TRBV7-3; TCRdb lists TRBD1, though no DNA is available to test this call. From germline, CDR1 is SGHTA and CDR2 FQGTGA. The CDR3 is made up of 14 amino acids. This CDR3 reads CASSLPRQENEAFF. Variable domain in full (rest from reference TRBV7-3 and TRBJ1-1): GAGVSQTPSNKVTEKGKYVELRCDPISGHTALYWYRQSLGQGPEFLIYFQGTGAADDSGLPNDRFFAVRPEGSVSTLKIQRTERGDSAVYLCASSLPRQENEAFFGQGTRLTVV.

V gene TRBV20-1 combines with J gene TRBJ2-3; with no DNA, the TCRdb D assignment of TRBD1 cannot be verified. Germline-derived CDR1 and CDR2 are DFQATT and SNEGSKA (reference sequence). This CDR3 spans 14 amino acids. CDR3 region: CSARDGGGTDTQYF.

The chain's CDR3 is CASRLAGTGKDTQYF. The V and J genes are TRBV28 and TRBJ2-3; TCRdb names TRBD1, which stays unverified in the absence of DNA. This CDR3 comprises 15 residues. Germline CDR1 reads MDHEN; CDR2 reads SYDVKM.

The rearrangement joins TRBV7-2 to TRBJ2-2; TCRdb gives TRBD1 as the D gene, but with no DNA this cannot be confirmed. CDR1 is SGHTA, CDR2 FQGNSA, per germline. This CDR3 has 15 amino acids. CDR3 sequence reads: CASSRTGSPSEELFF.

V usage is TRBV12-3 or TRBV12-4 and J usage is TRBJ2-7; the D call of TRBD1 rests on TCRdb alone, since no DNA is present to check it. CDR3 length: 14 amino acids. The CDR3 spells CASSPGRAPYEQYF.

The CDR3 sequence: CSARVQGADTQYF. This chain uses TRBV20-1 with TRBJ2-3; without DNA, the TCRdb call of TRBD1 cannot be checked. The V gene's germline CDR1 is DFQATT and CDR2 SNEGSKA (reference sequence). The CDR3 is made up of 13 amino acids.

The chain links TRBV5-1 to TRBJ2-5; without DNA, the TCRdb call of TRBD2 cannot be checked. This CDR3 contains 13 residues. CDR1 is SGHRS and CDR2 is YFSETQ in the germline V gene. CDR3 region: CASSSPGQGTQYF.

V gene TRBV20-1 combines with J gene TRBJ2-2; without DNA, the TCRdb call of TRBD1 cannot be checked. The V gene's germline CDR1 is DFQATT and CDR2 SNEGSKA (reference sequence). The length of the CDR3 is 14 residues. The CDR3: CSARAGGNTGELFF.

This rearrangement joins TRBV4-3 to TRBJ2-5; TCRdb designates TRBD1, a call that cannot be tested without DNA. In germline, CDR1 is LGHNA, CDR2 YSLEER. The CDR3 is 17 amino acids. The CDR3 sequence is CASSQDRGPYRNRAQYF.

Here the CDR3 reads CATSTTTGRNEQYF. The chain combines TRBV24-1 with TRBJ2-7; TCRdb's D call, TRBD1, is unchecked because there is no DNA. The CDR3 extends over 14 amino acids. Germline CDR1 KGHDR, CDR2 SFDVKD.

The chain uses TRBV5-4 and TRBJ2-7; absent DNA, TCRdb's TRBD1 call cannot be checked. The CDR3 contains 14 residues. Per the germline V gene, CDR1 is SGHNT and CDR2 is YYREEE (reference sequence). The CDR3 region is CASSLTGRLYEQYF.

The genes are TRBV29-1 and TRBJ1-2; TCRdb names TRBD1, which stays unverified in the absence of DNA. The CDR3 extends over 11 amino acids. Germline CDR1 is SQVTM and CDR2 is ANQGSEA. This CDR3 reads CSVGRVAGYTF.

The chain combines TRBV5-1 with TRBJ2-2; as DNA is missing, the TRBD2 call by TCRdb cannot be tested. Germline CDR1 and CDR2: SGHRS and YFSETQ. This CDR3 is 17 amino acids long. The CDR3 protein is CASSLETSGANTGELFF.

The chain combines TRBV6-5 with TRBJ1-1; the TCRdb call, TRBD1, lacks DNA for checking. There are 18 residues in the CDR3. CDR1 is MNHEY and CDR2 is SVGAGI in the germline V gene. The CDR3 sequence: CASSSDRGRPWGNTEAFF.